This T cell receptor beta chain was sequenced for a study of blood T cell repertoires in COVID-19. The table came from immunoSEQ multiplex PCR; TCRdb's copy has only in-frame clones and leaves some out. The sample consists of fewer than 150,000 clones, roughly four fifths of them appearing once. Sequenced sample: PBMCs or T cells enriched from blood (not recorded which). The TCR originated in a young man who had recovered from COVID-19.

In nucleotides, the CDR3 is TGTGCCACCTCGGCAGGGGCGGACAATCAGCCCCAGCATTTT. It is translated as CATSAGADNQPQHF. V and J are TRBV27 and TRBJ1-5; the D gene is possibly TRBD1 (6 bases). The CDR3 length is 14 residues. Trimming stripped 10 bases from V and 3 bases from J, with 16 bases between. CDR1 is MNHEY, CDR2 SMNVEV, per germline (reference sequence).